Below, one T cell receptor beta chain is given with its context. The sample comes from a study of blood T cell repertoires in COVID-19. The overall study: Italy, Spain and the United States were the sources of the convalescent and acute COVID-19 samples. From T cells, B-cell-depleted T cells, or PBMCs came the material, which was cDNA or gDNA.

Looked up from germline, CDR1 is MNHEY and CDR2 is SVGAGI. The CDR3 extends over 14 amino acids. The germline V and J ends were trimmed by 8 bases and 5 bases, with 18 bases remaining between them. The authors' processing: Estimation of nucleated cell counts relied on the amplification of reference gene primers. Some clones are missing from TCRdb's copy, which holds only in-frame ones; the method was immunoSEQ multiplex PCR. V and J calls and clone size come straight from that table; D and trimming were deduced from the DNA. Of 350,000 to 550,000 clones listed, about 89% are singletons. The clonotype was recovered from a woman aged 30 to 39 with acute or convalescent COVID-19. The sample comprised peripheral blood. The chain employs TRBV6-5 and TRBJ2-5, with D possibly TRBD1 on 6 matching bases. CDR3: CASYQGSGHETQYF. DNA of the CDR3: TGTGCCAGCTACCAAGGATCGGGACATGAGACCCAGTACTTC.